One sample yielded the 28 T cell receptor beta chains listed below, sequenced in a study of blood T cell repertoires in COVID-19 (dated by TCRdb to about 2020). The protocol used for the library was the immunoSEQ multiplex PCR assay. Here the immuneACCESS table is served through TCRdb, limited to in-frame sequences with V and J called. Missing clones are a known gap in these copies; in checked studies unresolved V genes cover under half, and the rest lacks a known reason. Across this sample there are about 90,000 clones, with 85% to 95% seen only once. The ten largest account for roughly 6.6% of the sample. The specimen sequenced was peripheral blood. The receptor source for this set is a woman aged 55-70 years with active COVID-19.

This sequence joins TRBV7-2 and TRBJ2-7; 7 bases align to TRBD2. The germline CDR1 and CDR2 sequences are SGHTA and FQGNSA. The CDR3 contains 15 residues. J was trimmed by 3 bases and V by 5 bases; bases with no gene match: 10. The CDR3, as DNA: TGTGCCAGCAGCCTGGGGGGGACCAGGGTCTACGAGCAGTACTTC. This gives the protein CASSLGGTRVYEQYF.

This rearrangement joins TRBV10-3 to TRBJ2-1; 8 bases fit TRBD2. The CDR3 covers 18 residues. The trim removed 0 bases at V and 1 base at J, leaving 8 bases unmatched. Germline loops: CDR1 ENHRY, CDR2 SYGVKD. The CDR3 is CAISESGLVLVSYNEQFF. The CDR3 nucleotides are TGTGCCATCAGTGAGTCGGGACTAGTATTGGTGTCCTACAATGAGCAGTTCTTC.

This chain's CDR3 is CASSMGSGSPYEQYF. In DNA, the CDR3 is TGTGCCAGTAGTATGGGTAGCGGGTCCCCCTACGAGCAGTACTTC. The V and J genes are TRBV19 and TRBJ2-7; 7 bases line up with TRBD2. The CDR3 contains 15 residues. Germline values: CDR1 LNHDA, CDR2 SQIVND (reference sequence). The V and J ends lost 3 bases and 2 bases, in that order; junction bases with no gene match: 7.

The chain links TRBV7-8 to TRBJ1-6; D unclear. Trimming took off 0 bases at V and 6 bases at J, with 12 bases between the two ends. Germline CDR1 and CDR2: SGHVS and FQNEAQ. The CDR3 is 16 residues long. The CDR3 region is CASSLAAVTANSPLHF. CDR3 sequence (DNA): TGTGCCAGCAGCTTAGCGGCTGTTACAGCTAATTCACCCCTCCACTTT.

This rearrangement joins TRBV6-5 to TRBJ2-7; D might be TRBD1 (6 bases). In germline, CDR1 is MNHEY, CDR2 SVGAGI. Trimming left V 2 bases short and J 8 bases short, with 13 bases between. The CDR3 is 13 residues long. The CDR3 DNA reads TGTGCCAGCAGTTACCGGGACAATTACCAGCAGTACTTC. Translation gives CASSYRDNYQQYF.

CDR3 DNA: TGTGCCAGCCGCCAAGCAGGTGTGAATTCACCCCTCCACTTT. Translation: CASRQAGVNSPLHF. The chain uses TRBV6-5 and TRBJ1-6; D is unresolved. V was clipped by 8 bases and J by 7 bases, with 15 bases between them. The CDR3 totals 14 residues. The V gene's germline CDR1 is MNHEY and CDR2 SVGAGI.

The chain carries TRBV9 and TRBJ1-1; 7 nucleotides line up with TRBD1. V lost 0 bases, J lost 5 bases, and 4 bases stayed unmatched. The CDR3 is 14 residues long. In germline, CDR1 is SGDLS, CDR2 YYNGEE. The CDR3 protein is CASSVDTGVTEAFF. The CDR3 bases are TGTGCCAGCAGCGTAGATACAGGGGTGACTGAAGCTTTCTTT.

This clone appeared once. The chain has TRBV7-9 and TRBJ2-1, with 7 bases matching TRBD2. Losses at the gene ends were 4 bases for V and 2 bases for J; bases not matched to a gene: 11. CDR1 SEHNR and CDR2 FQNEAQ come from the germline V gene (reference sequence). The CDR3 has 17 residues. The CDR3 DNA reads as TGTGCCAGCAGCTCCACCCCCCCGGGACTAACCTACAATGAGCAGTTCTTC. Translated: CASSSTPPGLTYNEQFF.

CDR3 in DNA: TGTGCCAGCAGTGGACATACGGGGAGCTCCTACAATGAGCAGTTCTTC. Protein: CASSGHTGSSYNEQFF. The gene calls are TRBV6-1 and TRBJ2-1; D is perhaps TRBD2 (5 bases). V was cut by 4 bases and J by 0 bases, with 13 bases left in between. Looked up from germline, CDR1 is MNHNS and CDR2 is SASEGT. The CDR3 consists of 16 residues.

This chain links TRBV4-1 with TRBJ1-4; 7 nucleotides agree with TRBD1. Germline V gives CDR1 MGHRA, CDR2 YSYEKL. This CDR3 has 15 amino acids. The V gene end was trimmed by 1 base and the J gene end by 3 bases; junction bases not matched to a gene: 2. The CDR3 DNA follows: TGCGCCAGCAGCCAAGGACAGGGTCCTAATGAAAAACTGTTTTTT. This encodes CASSQGQGPNEKLFF.

V and J are TRBV18 and TRBJ2-7, with TRBD1 matching over 11 bases. J gave up 2 bases and V 5 bases, and 5 bases lay outside the gene matches. Germline V lookup: CDR1 KGHSH, CDR2 LQKENI. CDR3 length: 15 amino acids. In nucleotides, the CDR3 is TGTGCCAGCTCAACGCCGGGACAGGGGGCCTACGAGCAGTACTTC. It encodes CASSTPGQGAYEQYF.

The chain is built from TRBV5-1 and TRBJ1-1, with no clear D. Trimming removed 1 base from V and 0 bases from J, with 13 bases in between. This CDR3 has 16 residues. Germline V gene data show CDR1 as SGHRS and CDR2 as YFSETQ. In DNA, the CDR3 is TGCGCCAGCAGCTTGATCCCTCTCACTATGAACACTGAAGCTTTCTTT. This sequence encodes CASSLIPLTMNTEAFF.

This chain joins TRBV13 and TRBJ1-2; 7 bases are a match to TRBD1. Unmatched junction bases numbered 9, after V lost 7 bases and J lost 4 bases. Germline values: CDR1 PRHDT, CDR2 FYEKMQ (reference sequence). The CDR3 spans 14 residues. CDR3 coding DNA: TGTGCCAGCACCTTTAGGGGGCGCGTCTATGGCTACACCTTC. It yields the protein CASTFRGRVYGYTF.

This clone was detected once. The chain carries TRBV5-1 and TRBJ2-1; D gene uncertain. Trimming took off 5 bases at V and 7 bases at J, with 19 bases between the two ends. The CDR3 has 15 amino acids. Germline CDR1 reads SGHRS; CDR2 reads YFSETQ. In DNA form, the CDR3 reads TGCGCCAGCAGACTGTTAGACAAAAATGGGAATGAGCAGTTCTTC. Its translation: CASRLLDKNGNEQFF. The full variable domain, its missing parts supplied by reference TRBV5-1 and TRBJ2-1, is KAGVTQTPRYLIKTRGQQVTLSCSPISGHRSVSWYQQTPGQGLQFLFEYFSETQRNKGNFPGRFSGRQFSNSRSEMNVSTLELGDSALYLCASRLLDKNGNEQFFGPGTRLTVL.

This clone is a singleton in its sample. The chain combines TRBV6-1 with TRBJ1-3, with a tentative D call TRBD1 (5 bases). Germline V gives CDR1 MNHNS, CDR2 SASEGT. This CDR3 region has 17 residues. V was clipped by 3 bases and J by 0 bases, with 15 bases between them. The CDR3 coding sequence is TGTGCCAGCAGTGATCTGGGGAGGGGATTCTCTGGAAACACCATATATTTT. Translated: CASSDLGRGFSGNTIYF.

This sequence joins TRBV28 and TRBJ1-4; 7 bases agree with TRBD1. The CDR3 runs to 15 residues. Per the germline V gene, CDR1 is MDHEN and CDR2 is SYDVKM. Unmatched junction bases numbered 9, after V lost 6 bases and J lost 5 bases. Here the CDR3 DNA reads TGTGCCAGCAGATCTTCAGGGGGTGAAAATGAAAAACTGTTTTTT. Translation gives CASRSSGGENEKLFF.

This clone was seen only once. The gene calls are TRBV7-2 and TRBJ2-7, with D tentatively TRBD1 (5 bases). Germline V gives CDR1 SGHTA, CDR2 FQGNSA. Trimming took off 2 bases at V and 5 bases at J, with 10 bases between the two ends. The CDR3 consists of 13 residues. This chain's CDR3 is CASSLIQGNEQYF. The CDR3 DNA reads TGTGCCAGCAGCTTAATCCAGGGCAACGAGCAGTACTTC.

This clone was seen a handful of times. The V and J genes are TRBV7-9 and TRBJ1-6; D uncertain. The CDR3 consists of 13 residues. Germline-derived CDR1 and CDR2 are SEHNR and FQNEAQ (reference sequence). Trimming pared 0 bases from V and 14 bases from J, leaving 11 bases between. CDR3 bases: TGTGCCAGCAGCTTAGCGTCCGGGGTCACCCTCCACTTT. This codes for CASSLASGVTLHF. Drawing the rest from reference TRBV7-9 and TRBJ1-6, the complete variable domain is DTGVSQNPRHKITKRGQNVTFRCDPISEHNRLYWYRQTLGQGPEFLTYFQNEAQLEKSRLLSDRFSAERPKGSFSTLEIQRTEQGDSAMYLCASSLASGVTLHFGNGTRLTVT.

The genes are TRBV7-8 and TRBJ1-5, with D hard to call. The CDR3 runs to 16 residues. Trimming left V 2 bases short and J 1 base short, with 12 bases between. Germline-derived CDR1 and CDR2 are SGHVS and FQNEAQ. CDR3 sequence: CASSLRTTWSNQPQHF. The CDR3 DNA sequence: TGTGCCAGCAGCTTAAGGACTACGTGGAGCAATCAGCCCCAGCATTTT.

This chain uses TRBV5-4 with TRBJ2-7, with 10 nucleotides matching TRBD2. The CDR3 covers 16 residues. CDR1 SGHNT and CDR2 YYREEE come from the germline V gene (reference sequence). Trimming took 0 bases from V and 2 from J; bases not matched to a gene: 5. CDR3 loop: CASSLVPSGGTYEQYF. The CDR3 DNA sequence: TGTGCCAGCAGCTTGGTTCCTAGCGGGGGAACCTACGAGCAGTACTTC.

The chain is built from TRBV6-5 and TRBJ2-3; possibly TRBD2 for D (6 bases). V was trimmed by 6 bases and J by 4 bases, leaving 14 bases between them. CDR1 and CDR2 from the germline V gene are MNHEY and SVGAGI. The CDR3 spans 14 residues. The CDR3 region is CASREGVGADTQYF. CDR3 sequence (DNA): TGTGCCAGCAGGGAGGGCGTGGGGGCAGATACGCAGTATTTT.

This chain links TRBV29-1 with TRBJ1-1; 8 bases match TRBD1. The CDR3 consists of 14 residues. In germline, CDR1 is SQVTM, CDR2 ANQGSEA. The ends lost 6 bases at V and 7 bases at J; junction bases unmatched: 13. CDR3 residues: CSVAAIGQGSEAFF. In DNA form, the CDR3 reads TGCAGCGTAGCTGCCATCGGACAGGGCAGTGAAGCTTTCTTT. The full variable domain, rest sourced from reference TRBV29-1 and TRBJ1-1, is SAVISQKPSRDICQRGTSLTIQCQVDSQVTMMFWYRQQPGQSLTLIATANQGSEATYESGFVIDKFPISRPNLTFSTLTVSNMSPEDSSIYLCSVAAIGQGSEAFFGQGTRLTVV.

This rearrangement joins TRBV18 to TRBJ2-2, with 7 bases identical to TRBD1. The CDR3 sequence is 16 residues long. Losses at the gene ends were 3 bases for V and 4 bases for J; bases not matched to a gene: 8. CDR1 is KGHSH and CDR2 is LQKENI in the germline V gene. The CDR3 region has the DNA TGTGCCAGCTCACCGCCGGGGACAGTTCTCACCGGGGAGCTGTTTTTT. This sequence encodes CASSPPGTVLTGELFF.

The V and J genes are TRBV5-1 and TRBJ1-1, with TRBD1 matching 7 bases. The CDR3 contains 13 residues. The germline V gene has CDR1 SGHRS and CDR2 YFSETQ. Trimming took 5 bases from V and 3 from J; bases not matched to a gene: 4. CDR3 region: CASRLGTDTEAFF. CDR3 DNA: TGCGCCAGCAGACTCGGGACAGACACTGAAGCTTTCTTT.

This rearrangement joins TRBV10-1 to TRBJ2-3; 7 nucleotides agree with TRBD2. V trimming: 10 bases; J trimming: 6 bases; junction bases outside the gene matches: 10. CDR1 and CDR2 from the germline V gene are WNHNN and SYGVQD (reference sequence). The CDR3 loop spans 13 amino acids. Here the CDR3 DNA reads TGCGCCACCGGGCTAGCGGAAGAGGATACGCAGTATTTT. This codes for CATGLAEEDTQYF.

The V call is TRBV19, the J call TRBJ2-3; D might be TRBD1 (7 bases). The ends were cut back, 4 bases at V and 1 base at J, with 15 bases in the middle. CDR1 LNHDA and CDR2 SQIVND come from the germline V gene (reference sequence). This CDR3 contains 16 residues. CDR3 bases: TGTGCCAGTAGTAGACAGGGTTCGGGGGGCACAGATACGCAGTATTTT. Its translation: CASSRQGSGGTDTQYF.

V and J are TRBV7-2 and TRBJ2-3, with 8 bases that match TRBD2. CDR3 length equals 14 residues. V trimming: 5 bases; J trimming: 4 bases; junction bases outside the gene matches: 5. Per germline, CDR1 SGHTA and CDR2 FQGNSA. The chain's CDR3 is CASSAQAGADTQYF. The CDR3 DNA sequence: TGTGCCAGCAGCGCGCAAGCGGGGGCAGATACGCAGTATTTT.

This chain joins TRBV6-5 and TRBJ1-5, with a weak D call TRBD1 (6 bases). The CDR3 length is 15 residues. The germline V and J ends were trimmed by 8 bases and 0 bases, with 14 bases remaining between them. Germline V gene sequence: CDR1 MNHEY, CDR2 SVGAGI. CDR3 amino acids: CASGLTGYSNQPQHF. DNA of the CDR3: TGTGCCAGCGGTCTGACAGGTTATAGCAATCAGCCCCAGCATTTT.